These 26 T cell receptor beta chains originate from one sample sequenced in a study of blood T cell repertoires in COVID-19. The assay was immunoSEQ multiplex PCR, and TCRdb's table has in-frame clones only and misses some. The table has under 250,000 clones, 65% to 85% seen once. Sequencing was carried out using peripheral blood. The receptors shown here come from a man between 40 and 49 years old with acute or convalescent COVID-19.

V is TRBV5-1 and J is TRBJ1-2, with D perhaps matching TRBD1 (6 bases). V was trimmed by 0 bases and J by 6 bases, leaving 9 bases between them. Germline CDR1 SGHRS, CDR2 YFSETQ. The CDR3 contains 13 residues. CDR3 bases: TGCGCCAGCAGCTTGGGGGGGCTGAATGGCTACACCTTC. Its translation: CASSLGGLNGYTF. The whole variable domain, remainder taken from reference TRBV5-1 and TRBJ1-2, is KAGVTQTPRYLIKTRGQQVTLSCSPISGHRSVSWYQQTPGQGLQFLFEYFSETQRNKGNFPGRFSGRQFSNSRSEMNVSTLELGDSALYLCASSLGGLNGYTFGSGTRLTVV.

Points on this clone: This CDR3 is also generated by other DNA sequences in the sample. In DNA form, the CDR3 reads TGCGCCAGCAGCTTGGGCAGGGGTGGCACAGATACGCAGTATTTT. This codes for CASSLGRGGTDTQYF. This chain connects TRBV5-1 to TRBJ2-3; D is possibly TRBD1 (6 bases). Germline V gives CDR1 SGHRS, CDR2 YFSETQ. The CDR3 has 15 amino acids. V was trimmed by 0 bases and J by 1 base, leaving 9 bases between them.

The V gene is TRBV19, the J gene TRBJ1-4; unclear D gene. The germline gives CDR1 LNHDA, CDR2 SQIVND (reference sequence). Trimming removed 5 bases from V and 0 bases from J, with 10 bases in between. This CDR3 is 15 amino acids long. This chain's CDR3 is CASSLSGATNEKLFF. The CDR3 nucleotides are TGTGCCAGTAGTCTATCAGGCGCAACTAATGAAAAACTGTTTTTT.

The CDR3 region has the DNA TGTGCCAGTAGTACGCAGCCCGCTAGCGGGAGGCGGAATGAGCAGTTCTTC. This gives the protein CASSTQPASGRRNEQFF. This chain joins TRBV19 and TRBJ2-1; 11 positions agree with TRBD2. CDR3 size: 17 residues. The V segment lost 4 bases and the J segment 7 bases; nucleotides outside the gene matches: 12. The V gene's germline CDR1 is LNHDA and CDR2 SQIVND (reference sequence).

This clone showed up just a few times. CDR3 coding DNA: TGCAGCGTGCGTCGTTCCTACGAGCAGTACTTC. It yields the protein CSVRRSYEQYF. This chain joins TRBV29-1 and TRBJ2-7, with D hard to call. Germline values: CDR1 SQVTM, CDR2 ANQGSEA. Trimming cost V 6 bases and J 1 base, with 7 bases left between them. The CDR3 extends over 11 amino acids.

This clone was found a few times. This sequence joins TRBV5-1 and TRBJ1-1; D is uncertain. Germline lookup yields CDR1 SGHRS and CDR2 YFSETQ. The CDR3 consists of 14 residues. Trimming took 1 base from V and 2 from J, leaving 9 bases between them. This CDR3 reads CASSLIGGNTEAFF. The CDR3 nucleotides read TGCGCCAGCAGCTTGATCGGCGGTAACACTGAAGCTTTCTTT.

The chain recombines TRBV18 with TRBJ2-7; 11 nucleotides line up with TRBD2. The CDR3 has 15 residues. The J segment lost 1 base and the V segment lost 2 bases, leaving 1 base of the junction unmatched. CDR1 is KGHSH and CDR2 is LQKENI in the germline V gene. The CDR3 DNA sequence: TGTGCCAGCTCACCATGGACTAGCGGGTCCTACGAGCAGTACTTC. Protein: CASSPWTSGSYEQYF.

The rearrangement links TRBV2 to TRBJ2-5; D is possibly TRBD2 (5 bases). The CDR3 spans 14 residues. Trimming pared 5 bases from V and 4 bases from J, leaving 14 bases between. The V gene's germline CDR1 is SNHLY and CDR2 FYNNEI. The CDR3 DNA is TGTGCCAGCAGTACCTCGTGGGAGCGAGAGACCCAGTACTTC. Encoded protein: CASSTSWERETQYF.

This chain connects TRBV5-1 to TRBJ2-2; 10 bases agree with TRBD1. CDR3 length equals 16 residues. With V trimmed by 3 bases and J by 4 bases, 6 bases remained unmatched. Germline CDR1 SGHRS, CDR2 YFSETQ. The CDR3 nucleotides are TGCGCCAGCAGCTCAAGACAGGGGGCGAGCACCGGGGAGCTGTTTTTT. Its protein is CASSSRQGASTGELFF.

Comment on this clone: The sample carries other DNA sequences with the same CDR3. The chain links TRBV10-3 to TRBJ1-1; D is perhaps TRBD1 (5 bases). The ends were cut back, 4 bases at V and 1 base at J, with 7 bases in the middle. Germline V gene sequence: CDR1 ENHRY, CDR2 SYGVKD. The length of the CDR3 is 13 residues. This CDR3 is CAISGTGNTEAFF. For the CDR3, the DNA is TGTGCCATCAGTGGAACAGGGAACACTGAAGCTTTCTTT.

The rearrangement joins TRBV28 to TRBJ1-2, with 10 bases that match TRBD1. The CDR3 has 15 residues. Per germline, CDR1 MDHEN and CDR2 SYDVKM. The V and J ends lost 6 bases and 6 bases, in that order; junction bases with no gene match: 10. The CDR3 here is CASSSGQGILDGYTF. The CDR3 DNA reads as TGTGCCAGCAGCTCGGGACAGGGGATACTAGATGGCTACACCTTC.

The V and J genes are TRBV2 and TRBJ2-4, with 8 bases lining up with TRBD2. J gave up 8 bases and V 1 base, and 7 bases lay outside the gene matches. This CDR3 is built from 15 residues. The germline V gene has CDR1 SNHLY and CDR2 FYNNEI. Written as DNA, the CDR3 is TGTGCCAGCAGTGAAGGCGGGAGGCCGGGGGACATTCAGTACTTC. Protein: CASSEGGRPGDIQYF.

This clone was picked up a small number of times. This chain links TRBV15 with TRBJ1-1; 7 nucleotides match TRBD1. The CDR3 loop spans 16 amino acids. V was pared by 4 bases and J by 1 base, with 9 bases of the junction left unmatched. Germline V gene data show CDR1 as LNHNV and CDR2 as YYDKDF (reference sequence). As DNA, the CDR3 is TGTGCCACCAGCACCCAACAGGGGTCGGGGAACACTGAAGCTTTCTTT. Translated, it gives CATSTQQGSGNTEAFF.

The V gene is TRBV6-6, the J gene TRBJ2-7, with unresolved D. This CDR3 is 12 amino acids long. V lost 4 bases, J lost 2 bases, and 6 bases lay in between. CDR1 is MNHNY and CDR2 is SVGAGI in the germline V gene (reference sequence). CDR3 protein: CASSSGPYEQYF. CDR3 coding DNA: TGTGCCAGCAGTTCAGGCCCCTACGAGCAGTACTTC.

The J gene is TRBJ2-5, the V gene TRBV12-3 or TRBV12-4, with TRBD2 identical over 9 bases. Trimming took 3 bases from V and 4 from J; bases not matched to a gene: 0. CDR3 length: 13 amino acids. CDR3 region: CASSFSGRETQYF. In DNA form, the CDR3 reads TGTGCCAGCAGTTTTAGCGGGAGAGAGACCCAGTACTTC.

The V call is TRBV25-1, the J call TRBJ2-7; 7 bases align to TRBD2. The germline gives CDR1 MGHDK, CDR2 SYGVNS. V lost 1 base to trimming and J lost 4 bases; unmatched junction nucleotides: 7. CDR3 size: 15 residues. For the CDR3, the DNA is TGTGCCAGCAGTGAATTCTCTAGCGGACATTACGAGCAGTACTTC. This translates into CASSEFSSGHYEQYF.

This clone has a handful of counts. The CDR3 sequence: CAKTGMRTGELFF. DNA for the CDR3: TGCGCAAAAACAGGAATGCGCACCGGGGAGCTGTTTTTT. This chain connects TRBV5-1 to TRBJ2-2, with D possibly being TRBD1 (5 bases). The CDR3 length is 13 residues. Germline V gives CDR1 SGHRS, CDR2 YFSETQ. Full variable domain (missing parts from reference TRBV5-1 and TRBJ2-2): KAGVTQTPRYLIKTRGQQVTLSCSPISGHRSVSWYQQTPGQGLQFLFEYFSETQRNKGNFPGRFSGRQFSNSRSEMNVSTLELGDSALYLCAKTGMRTGELFFGEGSRLTVL.

The J gene is TRBJ2-1, the V gene TRBV30, with 7 bases lining up with TRBD1. This CDR3 contains 13 residues. The ends lost 5 bases at V and 5 bases at J; junction bases unmatched: 6. CDR1 is GTSNPN, CDR2 SVGIG, per germline (reference sequence). CDR3 residues: CAWLQGPNNEQFF. CDR3 in DNA: TGTGCCTGGTTACAGGGGCCTAACAATGAGCAGTTCTTC. Drawing the rest from reference TRBV30 and TRBJ2-1, the complete variable domain is SQTIHQWPATLVQPVGSPLSLECTVEGTSNPNLYWYRQAAGRGLQLLFYSVGIGQISSEVPQNLSASRPQDRQFILSSKKLLLSDSGFYLCAWLQGPNNEQFFGPGTRLTVL.

This clone showed up just once. This rearrangement joins TRBV10-3 to TRBJ1-1; D not resolved. Germline loops: CDR1 ENHRY, CDR2 SYGVKD. V was shortened by 2 bases and J by 1 base, with 5 bases between the two germline ends. The CDR3 spans 13 residues. DNA of the CDR3: TGTGCCATCAGTGAGAGACAGAACACTGAAGCTTTCTTT. This codes for CAISERQNTEAFF.

The rearrangement uses TRBV15 and TRBJ2-7; 10 bases match TRBD2. V lost 5 bases to trimming and J lost 2 bases; unmatched junction nucleotides: 6. CDR3 size: 15 residues. Germline values: CDR1 LNHNV, CDR2 YYDKDF (reference sequence). CDR3 in amino acids: CATSELLAGAYEQYF. The CDR3 nucleotides read TGTGCCACCAGCGAGTTGCTAGCGGGAGCCTACGAGCAGTACTTC.

The V and J genes are TRBV5-1 and TRBJ1-1, with D hard to call. Between the trimmed V and J ends, which lost 4 bases and 1 base, there was a span of 11 bases. This CDR3 has 14 residues. In germline, CDR1 is SGHRS, CDR2 YFSETQ. The CDR3 is CASSPSEGNTEAFF. CDR3 sequence (DNA): TGCGCCAGCAGCCCGAGCGAGGGGAACACTGAAGCTTTCTTT.

CDR3 region: CASSLGQSNNSPLHF. In nucleotides, the CDR3 is TGTGCCAGCAGTCTTGGACAGTCCAATAATTCACCCCTCCACTTT. The chain is built from TRBV2 and TRBJ1-6; maybe TRBD1 (6 bases). This CDR3 is built from 15 residues. Germline-derived CDR1 and CDR2 are SNHLY and FYNNEI. Trimming shortened V by 5 bases and J by 5 bases, and 13 bases separated the two germline ends.

The genes are TRBV5-6 and TRBJ2-5; tentative D call: TRBD2 (7 bases). The germline V gene encodes CDR1 SGHDT and CDR2 YYEEEE. Trimming cost V 0 bases and J 7 bases, with 16 bases left between them. This CDR3 spans 15 amino acids. CDR3 sequence (DNA): TGTGCCAGCAGCTTGGAAGGCAGGGGAGGGGGGACCCAGTACTTC. This encodes CASSLEGRGGGTQYF.

The V call is TRBV7-2, the J call TRBJ2-2, with D possibly matching TRBD2 (5 bases). V dropped 4 bases and J dropped 4 bases, with 10 bases sitting between them. This CDR3 has 14 amino acids. CDR1 is SGHTA, CDR2 FQGNSA, per germline. The chain's CDR3 is CASSSRTGTGELFF. In DNA, the CDR3 is TGTGCCAGCAGCTCCAGGACTGGCACCGGGGAGCTGTTTTTT. The whole variable domain, filled in from reference TRBV7-2 and TRBJ2-2, reads GAGVSQSPSNKVTEKGKDVELRCDPISGHTALYWYRQSLGQGLEFLIYFQGNSAPDKSGLPSDRFSAERTGGSVSTLTIQRTQQEDSAVYLCASSSRTGTGELFFGEGSRLTVL.

As regards this clone: Different DNA sequences within this sample yield the same CDR3. This chain uses TRBV9 with TRBJ2-5; 7 bases agree with TRBD1. There are 13 residues in the CDR3. The germline gives CDR1 SGDLS, CDR2 YYNGEE. V lost 3 bases, J lost 5 bases, and 4 bases stayed unmatched. The CDR3 DNA reads TGTGCCAGCAGCGGGGACAGTCTGGAGACCCAGTACTTC. Translating gives CASSGDSLETQYF.

In its sample, this clone was seen once. The chain employs TRBV28 and TRBJ2-5, with D possibly TRBD1 on 6 matching bases. The length of the CDR3 is 14 residues. Germline CDR1 is MDHEN and CDR2 is SYDVKM. Trimming pared 4 bases from V and 3 bases from J, leaving 12 bases between. CDR3 sequence (DNA): TGTGCCAGCAGTTCCCCAGGGGAAGAAGAGACCCAGTACTTC. Protein: CASSSPGEEETQYF.